One sample yielded the 21 T cell receptor beta chains listed below, sequenced in a study of OX40 agonist ivuxolimab in advanced cancers. Only in-frame clones appear in the TCRdb table, and some are missing; sequencing was by immunoSEQ multiplex PCR. The sample carries more than 50,000 clones, 70% to 90% recorded once. The sample consisted of CD4+ or CD8+ T cells sorted from blood, taken in a trial of the OX40 agonist ivuxolimab. These receptors originate from an adult with an advanced solid tumor such as melanoma, head and neck, liver or kidney cancer.

V is TRBV11-3 and J is TRBJ2-6, with D unresolved. The CDR3 is 14 amino acids. V was clipped by 5 bases and J by 0 bases, with 5 bases between them. Germline V gene lookup returns CDR1 SGHNT and CDR2 YENEEA. In DNA, the CDR3 is TGTGCCAGCAGCCAGGACTCTGGGGCCAACGTCCTGACTTTC. Translated: CASSQDSGANVLTF.

This sequence joins TRBV7-2 and TRBJ2-7; the D gene is possibly TRBD1 (6 bases). Germline values: CDR1 SGHTA, CDR2 FQGNSA. V dropped 5 bases and J dropped 1 base, with 9 bases sitting between them. The CDR3 contains 13 residues. Here the CDR3 reads CASSKTGSYEQYF. DNA for the CDR3: TGTGCCAGCAGCAAAACAGGGTCCTACGAGCAGTACTTC.

V gene TRBV2 combines with J gene TRBJ1-2; the D is unclear. The CDR3 length is 12 residues. V was cut by 4 bases and J by 2 bases, with 5 bases left in between. Germline V gene lookup returns CDR1 SNHLY and CDR2 FYNNEI. CDR3 sequence (DNA): TGTGCCAGCAGTGGAGGGAACTATGGCTACACCTTC. This gives the protein CASSGGNYGYTF.

The chain uses TRBV6-5 and TRBJ1-3; a possible D gene is TRBD1 (6 bases). The CDR3 spans 15 residues. The V gene's germline CDR1 is MNHEY and CDR2 SVGAGI. Trimming stripped 2 bases from V and 3 bases from J, with 11 bases between. The CDR3 reads CASSYAGAVGNTIYF. CDR3 sequence (DNA): TGTGCCAGCAGTTACGCGGGGGCGGTTGGAAACACCATATATTTT.

This rearrangement joins TRBV5-4 to TRBJ2-4; 12 positions match TRBD1. Germline CDR1 is SGHNT and CDR2 is YYREEE (reference sequence). V lost 4 bases, J lost 0 bases, and 8 bases stayed unmatched. There are 18 residues in the CDR3. CDR3 sequence: CASSAGGQGALAKNIQYF. CDR3 in DNA: TGTGCCAGCAGCGCTGGGGGACAGGGGGCGTTAGCCAAAAACATTCAGTACTTC.

The chain recombines TRBV19 with TRBJ1-1; D unclear. The CDR3 is 11 residues long. Trimming took 8 bases from V and 2 from J, leaving 6 bases between them. Germline V CDR1 and CDR2: LNHDA, SQIVND (reference sequence). CDR3 loop: CASFENTEAFF. CDR3 nucleotides: TGTGCCAGTTTTGAAAACACTGAAGCTTTCTTT.

This chain uses TRBV28 with TRBJ1-5; 7 nucleotides line up with TRBD1. V was pared by 3 bases and J by 13 bases, with 6 bases of the junction left unmatched. The CDR3 is 12 amino acids. In germline, CDR1 is MDHEN, CDR2 SYDVKM. In DNA form, the CDR3 reads TGTGCCAGCAGTTTCGGGACAGATCCTCAGCATTTT. Amino acid sequence: CASSFGTDPQHF.

This chain connects TRBV5-1 to TRBJ1-1; D unclear. Trimming shortened V by 2 bases and J by 5 bases, and 7 bases separated the two germline ends. Germline-derived CDR1 and CDR2 are SGHRS and YFSETQ. The CDR3 consists of 12 residues. The CDR3 region is CASSLIGTEAFF. The DNA of the CDR3 is TGCGCCAGCAGCTTAATCGGGACTGAAGCTTTCTTT.

The chain couples TRBV29-1 to TRBJ2-3, with D possibly being TRBD2 (6 bases). V was trimmed by 4 bases and J by 2 bases, leaving 10 bases between them. This CDR3 has 13 residues. Looked up from germline, CDR1 is SQVTM and CDR2 is ANQGSEA. The CDR3 sequence is CSVVDYFTDTQYF. CDR3 nucleotides: TGCAGCGTTGTGGACTATTTCACAGATACGCAGTATTTT.

This chain links TRBV7-8 with TRBJ2-1; no reliable D call. V lost 5 bases and J 0 bases, leaving 14 bases between the germline ends. The CDR3 has 16 residues. Germline V lookup: CDR1 SGHVS, CDR2 FQNEAQ. The CDR3 sequence: CASSPYSRSSYNEQFF. DNA for the CDR3: TGTGCCAGCAGCCCCTATAGCAGGAGCTCCTACAATGAGCAGTTCTTC.

The chain has TRBV5-1 and TRBJ2-1, with no clear D. V shed 4 bases and J shed 4 bases, with 15 bases lying between them. This CDR3 region has 15 residues. In germline, CDR1 is SGHRS, CDR2 YFSETQ. This CDR3 reads CASSPAQVVYNEQFF. The DNA of the CDR3 is TGCGCCAGCAGCCCCGCACAAGTAGTTTACAATGAGCAGTTCTTC.

The J gene is TRBJ1-6, the V gene TRBV6-1, with a tentative D call TRBD1 (6 bases). V was trimmed by 6 bases and J by 0 bases, leaving 12 bases between them. The CDR3 is 16 amino acids. Germline V gives CDR1 MNHNS, CDR2 SASEGT. The CDR3 spells CASREQGSSYNSPLHF. The CDR3 nucleotides read TGTGCCAGCAGGGAACAGGGAAGCTCCTATAATTCACCCCTCCACTTT.

The chain recombines TRBV7-2 with TRBJ2-3, with D possibly being TRBD1 (6 bases). The CDR3 runs to 15 residues. CDR1 is SGHTA, CDR2 FQGNSA, per germline. Trimming pared 7 bases from V and 1 base from J, leaving 15 bases between. CDR3 amino acids: CASILGQRRTDTQYF. The CDR3 DNA sequence: TGTGCCAGCATCCTTGGACAGAGACGCACAGATACGCAGTATTTT.

The chain links TRBV7-3 to TRBJ2-2, with 8 bases aligning to TRBD2. J lost 6 bases, V lost 1 base, and 10 bases had no gene match. CDR1 and CDR2 from the germline V gene are SGHTA and FQGTGA. The CDR3 consists of 17 residues. The CDR3 region has the DNA TGTGCCAGCAGCTTAATGGTTAGCGGGGTCAGGTCCGGGGAGCTGTTTTTT. Its translation is CASSLMVSGVRSGELFF.

The DNA of the CDR3 is TGTGCCTCTTCAACGGGGGGGGCCGGCGGGGAGCTGTTTTTT. As protein: CASSTGGAGGELFF. The rearrangement uses TRBV6-6 and TRBJ2-2, with TRBD2 matching over 8 bases. Germline CDR1 and CDR2: MNHNY and SVGAGI (reference sequence). This CDR3 has 14 residues. V dropped 11 bases and J dropped 7; count of bases not matched to a gene: 12.

This chain uses TRBV6-1 with TRBJ1-1; TRBD1 is a possible D gene (6 bases). V shed 2 bases and J shed 1 base, with 11 bases lying between them. CDR3 size: 15 residues. The V gene's germline CDR1 is MNHNS and CDR2 SASEGT. The CDR3 DNA reads TGTGCCAGCAGTGAATACAGGGCTCAGAACACTGAAGCTTTCTTT. Translated, it gives CASSEYRAQNTEAFF.

The chain uses TRBV28 and TRBJ1-5, with D perhaps matching TRBD1 (6 bases). The CDR3 loop spans 15 amino acids. The germline CDR1 and CDR2 sequences are MDHEN and SYDVKM. Trimming cost V 6 bases and J 0 bases, with 12 bases left between them. The CDR3 region is CASSPTGLSNQPQHF. As DNA, the CDR3 is TGTGCCAGCAGCCCGACAGGTCTTAGCAATCAGCCCCAGCATTTT.

The genes are TRBV5-8 and TRBJ1-5; D gene unclear. The V end lost 0 bases, the J end lost 0 bases, and 10 bases lay between the germline ends. Germline values: CDR1 SGHTS, CDR2 YDEGEE. The CDR3 consists of 16 residues. The CDR3 sequence: CASSLGGGFSNQPQHF. Here the CDR3 DNA reads TGTGCCAGCAGCTTGGGGGGAGGATTTAGCAATCAGCCCCAGCATTTT.

The rearrangement joins TRBV5-1 to TRBJ2-7; D gene uncertain. Trimming cost V 5 bases and J 2 bases, with 11 bases left between them. In germline, CDR1 is SGHRS, CDR2 YFSETQ. The CDR3 is 13 amino acids. DNA of the CDR3: TGCGCCAGCAGTCGCGACGGAGCCTACGAGCAGTACTTC. Amino acid sequence: CASSRDGAYEQYF.

This sequence joins TRBV5-1 and TRBJ2-7; 7 bases line up with TRBD1. The CDR3 covers 15 residues. V was pared by 2 bases and J by 6 bases, with 11 bases of the junction left unmatched. Germline CDR1 is SGHRS and CDR2 is YFSETQ. The DNA of the CDR3 is TGCGCCAGCAGCTTCCGGGACAGAAGGTTGGCCGAGCAGTACTTC. It translates to CASSFRDRRLAEQYF.

In this sample, this clone is medium-sized. The chain joins TRBV6-1 to TRBJ2-7, with D perhaps being TRBD1 or TRBD2 (5 bases each). V was shortened by 7 bases and J by 0 bases, with 13 bases between the two germline ends. CDR3 length equals 14 residues. Germline-derived CDR1 and CDR2 are MNHNS and SASEGT. In DNA form, the CDR3 reads TGTGCCAGCAAACCGGGACCGAGCTCCTACGAGCAGTACTTC. Its protein product is CASKPGPSSYEQYF.